The 30 T cell receptor beta chains presented below share a single source sample, sequenced in a study of shared clonotypes between healthy human individuals. Clones were read by immunoSEQ multiplex PCR, and TCRdb kept only the in-frame ones, dropping some. Seen here are 450,000 to 700,000 clones, roughly 95% observed once, and the top ten hold 0.095% to 0.12%. Naive CD8 cells were CD45RO-negative, positively selected for CCR7, excluding terminally differentiated effector memory CD45RA+ cells. The sample comprised naive CD8+ T cells sorted from blood. Source of these receptors: a woman aged 30 to 39 in good health.

The rearrangement links TRBV2 to TRBJ2-1; D remains ambiguous. V was trimmed by 4 bases and J by 7 bases, leaving 17 bases between them. CDR3 length equals 15 residues. The V gene's germline CDR1 is SNHLY and CDR2 FYNNEI. CDR3 amino acids: CASSGGYLGRNEQFF. The DNA for the CDR3 is TGTGCCAGCAGTGGGGGATACCTTGGCCGTAATGAGCAGTTCTTC.

The rearrangement joins TRBV5-4 to TRBJ2-1; TRBD2 matches at 9 bases. This CDR3 has 17 residues. Germline-derived CDR1 and CDR2 are SGHNT and YYREEE (reference sequence). Trimming cost V 4 bases and J 5 bases; bases outside gene matches: 13. This CDR3 is CASSALIGAGGDNEQFF. The CDR3 bases are TGTGCCAGCAGCGCCCTCATAGGAGCGGGAGGCGACAATGAGCAGTTCTTC.

In this sample, this clone turned up a few times. The chain combines TRBV5-4 with TRBJ1-1; the D is unclear. The CDR3 runs 13 residues. V lost 0 bases, J lost 1 base, and 4 bases lay in between. Germline CDR1 is SGHNT and CDR2 is YYREEE (reference sequence). The CDR3, as DNA: TGTGCCAGCAGCTTGGGGGGGAACACTGAAGCTTTCTTT. Translating gives CASSLGGNTEAFF.

Here the CDR3 reads CAFRRPSSYEQYF. The CDR3 bases are TGTGCTTTTCGACGGCCGAGCTCCTACGAGCAGTACTTC. The rearrangement joins TRBV30 to TRBJ2-7; D unclear. The CDR3 covers 13 residues. Germline CDR1 and CDR2: GTSNPN and SVGIG (reference sequence).

Concerning this clone itself: The sample has other DNA sequences that encode this CDR3 too. The chain employs TRBV28 and TRBJ1-1; D is unclear. This CDR3 spans 11 amino acids. V shed 3 bases and J shed 4 bases, with 3 bases lying between them. Looked up from germline, CDR1 is MDHEN and CDR2 is SYDVKM. The CDR3 loop is CASSFSTEAFF. CDR3 sequence (DNA): TGTGCCAGCAGTTTCAGCACTGAAGCTTTCTTT.

The chain recombines TRBV28 with TRBJ2-7, with D hard to call. The CDR3 is 12 amino acids. V shed 3 bases and J shed 4 bases, with 7 bases lying between them. Germline lookup yields CDR1 MDHEN and CDR2 SYDVKM. CDR3 amino acids: CASSFRIYEQYF. The DNA for the CDR3 is TGTGCCAGCAGTTTCCGCATATACGAGCAGTACTTC.

The chain carries TRBV4-1 and TRBJ2-1, with D uncertain. The CDR3 covers 14 residues. Trimming stripped 2 bases from V and 4 bases from J, with 9 bases between. Germline-derived CDR1 and CDR2 are MGHRA and YSYEKL. This CDR3 is CASSQYGQYNEQFF. The CDR3 DNA reads as TGCGCCAGCAGCCAATATGGTCAGTACAATGAGCAGTTCTTC.

This rearrangement joins TRBV7-9 to TRBJ2-7, with 10 bases matching TRBD1. Germline loops: CDR1 SEHNR, CDR2 FQNEAQ (reference sequence). Trimming removed 5 bases from V and 2 bases from J; junction bases left unmatched: 6. The CDR3 extends over 15 amino acids. This chain's CDR3 is CASSPGTGATYEQYF. The CDR3 DNA follows: TGTGCCAGCAGCCCAGGGACAGGGGCCACCTACGAGCAGTACTTC. Together with reference TRBV7-9 and TRBJ2-7, the CDR3 gives the full variable domain: DTGVSQNPRHKITKRGQNVTFRCDPISEHNRLYWYRQTLGQGPEFLTYFQNEAQLEKSRLLSDRFSAERPKGSFSTLEIQRTEQGDSAMYLCASSPGTGATYEQYFGPGTRLTVT.

V usage is TRBV28 and J usage is TRBJ1-4; D uncertain. Between the trimmed V and J ends, which lost 3 bases and 8 bases, there was a span of 10 bases. Germline V gene data show CDR1 as MDHEN and CDR2 as SYDVKM. There are 13 residues in the CDR3. DNA of the CDR3: TGTGCCAGCAGTTTTTTTCGAGAGGAAAAACTGTTTTTT. This encodes CASSFFREEKLFF.

The chain employs TRBV27 and TRBJ1-1; TRBD1 is a possible D gene (5 bases). CDR1 MNHEY and CDR2 SMNVEV come from the germline V gene (reference sequence). This CDR3 contains 19 residues. Deletions cut 7 bases from V and 4 bases from J, with 31 bases between. This CDR3 reads CASIGRPSDGRGLGTEAFF. The CDR3 region has the DNA TGTGCCAGCATTGGAAGGCCTTCGGACGGGAGGGGTTTAGGCACTGAAGCTTTCTTT.

The gene calls are TRBV9 and TRBJ2-7; 9 bases match TRBD1. With 4 bases clipped from V and 6 bases from J, the junction kept 17 bases outside the gene matches. Germline V gene sequence: CDR1 SGDLS, CDR2 YYNGEE. The CDR3 is made up of 17 amino acids. CDR3 region: CASSSHELGQGLFEQYF. The CDR3 DNA sequence: TGTGCCAGCAGCTCCCACGAGCTAGGACAGGGGTTATTCGAGCAGTACTTC.

This sequence joins TRBV5-1 and TRBJ1-1; possibly TRBD1 for D (5 bases). V lost 2 bases and J 6 bases, leaving 14 bases between the germline ends. The CDR3 length is 14 residues. Germline V CDR1 and CDR2: SGHRS, YFSETQ. This chain's CDR3 is CASSFGIGVAEAFF. CDR3 coding DNA: TGCGCCAGCAGCTTTGGTATAGGGGTCGCTGAAGCTTTCTTT.

The rearrangement uses TRBV5-4 and TRBJ2-3, with TRBD2 as a possible D gene (6 bases). V dropped 0 bases and J dropped 2 bases, with 10 bases sitting between them. The CDR3 consists of 15 residues. Germline loops: CDR1 SGHNT, CDR2 YYREEE (reference sequence). The CDR3 protein is CASSLGLDLTDTQYF. CDR3 DNA: TGTGCCAGCAGCTTGGGACTAGATCTCACAGATACGCAGTATTTT.

The rearrangement links TRBV19 to TRBJ2-3; the match to TRBD1 covers 7 bases. V lost 0 bases, J lost 2 bases, and 2 bases stayed unmatched. The CDR3 contains 15 residues. CDR1 is LNHDA, CDR2 SQIVND, per germline (reference sequence). CDR3 protein: CASSIEGQHTDTQYF. The CDR3 DNA is TGTGCCAGTAGTATAGAGGGACAGCACACAGATACGCAGTATTTT.

The CDR3 nucleotides are TGTGCCAGCAGTTATGATGTGGGGGCGGGAAACACCATATATTTT. Encoded protein: CASSYDVGAGNTIYF. The J gene is TRBJ1-3, the V gene TRBV6-9, with D tentatively TRBD1 (6 bases). This CDR3 has 15 amino acids. CDR1 and CDR2 (germline): MNHGY, SVAAGI. V dropped 2 bases and J dropped 4 bases, with 12 bases sitting between them.

The rearrangement joins TRBV15 to TRBJ2-1; 7 bases fit TRBD2. Germline CDR1 LNHNV, CDR2 YYDKDF (reference sequence). CDR3 length: 16 residues. Unmatched junction bases numbered 7, after V lost 0 bases and J lost 5 bases. Here the CDR3 reads CATSRDRGLPDNEQFF. The DNA of the CDR3 is TGTGCCACCAGCAGAGATCGGGGACTACCAGACAATGAGCAGTTCTTC.

This clone appeared once. The V gene is TRBV2, the J gene TRBJ2-4; 10 bases are shared with TRBD2. From germline, CDR1 is SNHLY and CDR2 FYNNEI. V dropped 4 bases and J dropped 0; count of bases not matched to a gene: 9. The CDR3 spans 18 residues. CDR3 bases: TGTGCCAGCAGTGCACTAGCGGGACCCACCCTAGCCAAAAACATTCAGTACTTC. Protein: CASSALAGPTLAKNIQYF.

The rearrangement uses TRBV7-6 and TRBJ2-2; unclear D gene. Germline CDR1 and CDR2: SGHVS and FNYEAQ. The CDR3 consists of 12 residues. V lost 5 bases, J lost 6 bases, and 7 bases lay in between. In DNA form, the CDR3 reads TGTGCCAGCAGCCAAAACCCCGGGGAGCTGTTTTTT. Encoded protein: CASSQNPGELFF.

The chain recombines TRBV29-1 with TRBJ1-1, with D possibly being TRBD1 (5 bases). CDR3 length equals 12 residues. Trimming left V 2 bases short and J 7 bases short, with 11 bases between. CDR1 and CDR2 from the germline V gene are SQVTM and ANQGSEA. The CDR3 DNA is TGCAGCGTTGAACGGATGGGGGGTGAAGCTTTCTTT. It translates to CSVERMGGEAFF.

The V gene is TRBV7-2, the J gene TRBJ2-1, with D possibly matching TRBD1 (6 bases). The CDR3 extends over 15 amino acids. Trimming left V 5 bases short and J 0 bases short, with 11 bases between. The V gene's germline CDR1 is SGHTA and CDR2 FQGNSA. The CDR3 protein is CASSATGSSYNEQFF. CDR3 DNA sequence: TGTGCCAGCAGCGCCACAGGGAGCTCCTACAATGAGCAGTTCTTC.

The J gene is TRBJ2-3, the V gene TRBV9, with 13 bases identical to TRBD2. Germline CDR1 and CDR2: SGDLS and YYNGEE. The junction had 12 bases not matched to a gene; V was cut back by 4 bases and J by 4 bases. The CDR3 runs to 18 residues. CDR3 coding DNA: TGTGCCAGCAGCTTGCAAGGGACTAGCGGGACAGTGGCAGATACGCAGTATTTT. Translating it yields CASSLQGTSGTVADTQYF.

The rearrangement links TRBV7-9 to TRBJ2-1; D gene uncertain. V was clipped by 4 bases and J by 6 bases, with 19 bases between them. Per germline, CDR1 SEHNR and CDR2 FQNEAQ (reference sequence). The CDR3 loop spans 16 amino acids. The CDR3 DNA follows: TGTGCCAGCAGCTCCTTTACGTCTCGACGAAGCAATGAGCAGTTCTTC. Translation: CASSSFTSRRSNEQFF. The variable domain in full, with the rest retrieved from reference TRBV7-9 and TRBJ2-1, is DTGVSQNPRHKITKRGQNVTFRCDPISEHNRLYWYRQTLGQGPEFLTYFQNEAQLEKSRLLSDRFSAERPKGSFSTLEIQRTEQGDSAMYLCASSSFTSRRSNEQFFGPGTRLTVL.

This clone is a singleton in its sample. The V and J genes are TRBV2 and TRBJ2-7; D may be TRBD1 (5 bases). Trimming removed 3 bases from V and 0 bases from J, with 9 bases in between. Germline V lookup: CDR1 SNHLY, CDR2 FYNNEI. CDR3 length equals 14 residues. The CDR3 here is CASSEGQASYEQYF. CDR3 coding DNA: TGTGCCAGCAGTGAGGGGCAGGCCTCCTACGAGCAGTACTTC.

V gene TRBV2 combines with J gene TRBJ2-7; D gene unclear. There are 13 residues in the CDR3. CDR1 SNHLY and CDR2 FYNNEI come from the germline V gene. Trimming pared 0 bases from V and 3 bases from J, leaving 6 bases between. The CDR3 DNA follows: TGTGCCAGCAGTGAAGCCATCGACTACGAGCAGTACTTC. Its translation: CASSEAIDYEQYF.

This chain connects TRBV19 to TRBJ2-5; no firm D call. V lost 3 bases and J lost 5, with 10 bases in between. This CDR3 is 13 amino acids long. CDR1 is LNHDA, CDR2 SQIVND, per germline (reference sequence). As DNA, the CDR3 is TGTGCCAGTAGTATGATGTTTGGGGAGACCCAGTACTTC. Its translation: CASSMMFGETQYF.

V gene TRBV28 combines with J gene TRBJ2-5, with D unclear. Germline CDR1 and CDR2: MDHEN and SYDVKM. Trimming took 6 bases from V and 2 from J, leaving 16 bases between them. The CDR3 runs 15 residues. The CDR3 loop is CASSSFSAVQETQYF. The CDR3, as DNA: TGTGCCAGCAGCAGCTTTAGTGCGGTACAAGAGACCCAGTACTTC.

This chain connects TRBV28 to TRBJ1-1; D is ambiguous. CDR3 length: 13 residues. Germline V gene data show CDR1 as MDHEN and CDR2 as SYDVKM. The germline V and J ends were trimmed by 4 bases and 0 bases, with 6 bases remaining between them. The CDR3 loop reads CASSYDLNTEAFF. The CDR3 DNA sequence: TGTGCCAGCAGTTATGACCTGAACACTGAAGCTTTCTTT.

V and J are TRBV14 and TRBJ1-1, with D hard to call. The germline CDR1 and CDR2 sequences are SGHDN and FVKESK. The CDR3 is 15 residues long. V was shortened by 3 bases and J by 1 base, with 12 bases between the two germline ends. The CDR3 is CASSQRGVGNTEAFF. CDR3 sequence (DNA): TGTGCCAGCAGCCAGCGGGGAGTGGGGAACACTGAAGCTTTCTTT.

The V gene is TRBV14, the J gene TRBJ2-7; D might be TRBD1 (6 bases). This CDR3 region has 15 residues. Trimming pared 4 bases from V and 4 bases from J, leaving 17 bases between. Germline CDR1 reads SGHDN; CDR2 reads FVKESK. As DNA, the CDR3 is TGTGCCAGCAGCCCAACCGGGACATTTGAATACGAGCAGTACTTC. Translated: CASSPTGTFEYEQYF. The whole variable domain, filled in from reference TRBV14 and TRBJ2-7, reads EAGVTQFPSHSVIEKGQTVTLRCDPISGHDNLYWYRRVMGKEIKFLLHFVKESKQDESGMPNNRFLAERTGGTYSTLKVQPAELEDSGVYFCASSPTGTFEYEQYFGPGTRLTVT.

The rearrangement uses TRBV5-8 and TRBJ1-5; D ambiguous. V was cut by 6 bases and J by 0 bases, with 13 bases left in between. The CDR3 is 15 amino acids. Germline V gene data show CDR1 as SGHTS and CDR2 as YDEGEE. CDR3 amino acids: CASTEELYSNQPQHF. CDR3 coding DNA: TGTGCCAGCACCGAGGAACTTTATAGCAATCAGCCCCAGCATTTT.